The 18 T cell receptor beta chains listed next were all sequenced from one sample in a study of T cell responses to AZD1222 COVID-19 vaccine. Here immunoSEQ multiplex PCR was the method, and the copy in TCRdb shows in-frame clones only, minus some. The sample has roughly 180,000 clones, approximately 91% seen once. Sequencing used peripheral blood, obtained 28 days after the second AZD1222 dose. These receptors originate from an adult who received the AZD1222 COVID-19 vaccine.

The V call is TRBV7-3, the J call TRBJ1-1; D remains unclear. V was clipped by 5 bases and J by 5 bases, with 15 bases between them. CDR1 is SGHTA, CDR2 FQGTGA, per germline. CDR3 length: 14 amino acids. The CDR3 sequence is CASSVYPLSTEAFF. The CDR3 nucleotides are TGTGCCAGCAGCGTCTACCCCCTGTCAACTGAAGCTTTCTTT.

The chain joins TRBV7-8 to TRBJ2-5, with a weak D call TRBD1 (6 bases). The germline V gene has CDR1 SGHVS and CDR2 FQNEAQ. Deletions cut 4 bases from V and 2 bases from J, with 20 bases between. The CDR3 totals 17 residues. The CDR3 region has the DNA TGTGCCAGCAGCTCATATGCGACAGGTCTCCAGCAAGAGACCCAGTACTTC. Translation: CASSSYATGLQQETQYF.

This chain joins TRBV29-1 and TRBJ2-3; 12 bases agree with TRBD2. This CDR3 has 15 residues. Looked up from germline, CDR1 is SQVTM and CDR2 is ANQGSEA. The ends lost 0 bases at V and 6 bases at J; junction bases unmatched: 4. CDR3 sequence reads: CSVEEGTSGRDTQYF. The CDR3 DNA reads as TGCAGCGTTGAAGAGGGGACTAGCGGGCGGGATACGCAGTATTTT.

Notes on this clone: One junction end does not reproduce the germline sequence, and a read error may be involved. The rearrangement uses TRBV27 and TRBJ2-7; D is possibly TRBD2 (6 bases). The CDR3 runs to 13 residues. Looked up from germline, CDR1 is MNHEY and CDR2 is SMNVEV (reference sequence). CDR3 region: CASCLAGGKEQYF. The CDR3 coding sequence is TGTGCCAGCTGTTTAGCCGGGGGTAAAGAGCAGTACTTC.

This clone has only a few counts. In DNA, the CDR3 is TGTGCCAGCAGAGGACAGGGGGCAACTAATGAAAAACTGTTTTTT. Protein: CASRGQGATNEKLFF. V and J are TRBV4-2 and TRBJ1-4; 10 bases line up with TRBD1. V dropped 6 bases and J dropped 0; count of bases not matched to a gene: 1. The CDR3 loop spans 15 amino acids. Germline CDR1 reads LGHNA; CDR2 reads YNFKEQ.

V usage is TRBV2 and J usage is TRBJ1-2; D not certain. Germline values: CDR1 SNHLY, CDR2 FYNNEI. With 8 bases removed from V and 4 bases from J, the gap between germline ends came to 11 bases. CDR3 length equals 12 residues. CDR3 coding DNA: TGTGCCAGCCAAATGGCCCTCTATGGCTACACCTTC. Translation: CASQMALYGYTF.

The rearrangement joins TRBV18 to TRBJ1-3; D ambiguous. V was shortened by 2 bases and J by 0 bases, with 8 bases between the two germline ends. CDR1 and CDR2 from the germline V gene are KGHSH and LQKENI. The CDR3 is 15 amino acids. The chain's CDR3 is CASSPDLGSGNTIYF. CDR3 nucleotides: TGTGCCAGCTCACCAGATTTGGGCTCTGGAAACACCATATATTTT.

The gene calls are TRBV11-1 and TRBJ1-4; D might be TRBD1 (6 bases). Germline values: CDR1 SGHAT, CDR2 FQDESV (reference sequence). V was clipped by 4 bases and J by 4 bases, with 16 bases between them. This CDR3 comprises 16 residues. The chain's CDR3 is CASSSQARGGNEKLFF. The CDR3 DNA sequence: TGTGCCAGCAGCTCCCAGGCCAGGGGAGGTAATGAAAAACTGTTTTTT.

The chain carries TRBV5-1 and TRBJ1-2, with D possibly matching TRBD1 (6 bases). The CDR3 consists of 14 residues. V lost 3 bases and J lost 5, with 14 bases in between. Germline V gene lookup returns CDR1 SGHRS and CDR2 YFSETQ. In DNA form, the CDR3 reads TGCGCCAGCAGCTCGGGGGGAACAGGGTATGGCTACACCTTC. Translating gives CASSSGGTGYGYTF.

The chain links TRBV2 to TRBJ2-3; unclear D gene. Trimming removed 6 bases from V and 4 bases from J, with 14 bases in between. The CDR3 contains 14 residues. Germline lookup yields CDR1 SNHLY and CDR2 FYNNEI. The CDR3 protein is CASSAPLMSDTQYF. In DNA, the CDR3 is TGTGCCAGCAGCGCACCTCTTATGTCAGATACGCAGTATTTT.

This clone was recorded a few times. The chain has TRBV7-9 and TRBJ2-1; perhaps TRBD2 as D (5 bases). In germline, CDR1 is SEHNR, CDR2 FQNEAQ (reference sequence). The germline V and J ends were trimmed by 5 bases and 4 bases, with 21 bases remaining between them. This CDR3 comprises 17 residues. CDR3 sequence (DNA): TGTGCCAGCAGCGCCCGCGAACCGGGAATGAGATACAATGAGCAGTTCTTC. Residues: CASSAREPGMRYNEQFF.

This chain links TRBV11-1 with TRBJ2-7; D may be TRBD2 (5 bases). Germline CDR1 is SGHAT and CDR2 is FQDESV (reference sequence). The V end lost 7 bases, the J end lost 6 bases, and 16 bases lay between the germline ends. This CDR3 spans 13 amino acids. This chain's CDR3 is CASTFRESGEQYF. In DNA form, the CDR3 reads TGTGCCAGCACCTTCCGGGAATCGGGCGAGCAGTACTTC.

The V call is TRBV7-9, the J call TRBJ1-2, with 8 bases that match TRBD1. After removal of 5 bases from V and 4 bases from J, the junction contained 6 bases not matched to a gene. The germline V gene encodes CDR1 SEHNR and CDR2 FQNEAQ (reference sequence). The CDR3 sequence is 14 residues long. CDR3 protein: CASSTDRESYGYTF. The CDR3 DNA reads TGTGCCAGCAGCACGGACAGGGAAAGCTATGGCTACACCTTC.

This chain connects TRBV7-8 to TRBJ2-5; D is unresolved. The CDR3 is 13 residues long. V dropped 7 bases and J dropped 0 bases, with 9 bases sitting between them. Germline CDR1 reads SGHVS; CDR2 reads FQNEAQ. CDR3 in amino acids: CASTVGNQETQYF. The CDR3 DNA sequence: TGTGCCAGCACTGTGGGGAACCAAGAGACCCAGTACTTC.

On this clone itself: This same CDR3 is encoded by further DNA sequences in the sample. The V and J genes are TRBV3-1 (or the pseudogene TRBV3-2) and TRBJ1-3, with TRBD1 identical over 7 bases. The CDR3 has 16 amino acids. Germline lookup yields CDR1 LGHDT and CDR2 YNNKEL (reference sequence). Trimming removed 1 base from V and 0 bases from J; junction bases left unmatched: 3. CDR3 region: CASSQGRQGSGNTIYF. The DNA for the CDR3 is TGTGCCAGCAGCCAAGGTAGACAGGGCTCTGGAAACACCATATATTTT.

V usage is TRBV11-3 and J usage is TRBJ2-5; maybe TRBD2 (5 bases). Deletions cut 0 bases from V and 4 bases from J, with 6 bases between. This CDR3 region has 13 residues. The germline CDR1 and CDR2 sequences are SGHNT and YENEEA. CDR3 protein: CASSLDEGETQYF. CDR3 DNA: TGTGCCAGCAGCTTAGATGAGGGAGAGACCCAGTACTTC.

The rearrangement uses TRBV19 and TRBJ1-2; a weak D match, TRBD1 (6 bases). V lost 7 bases to trimming and J lost 5 bases, with 17 bases between them. This CDR3 spans 14 amino acids. CDR1 and CDR2 from the germline V gene are LNHDA and SQIVND (reference sequence). The CDR3 coding sequence is TGTGCCAGTACCCGTCCTGGGACAAGTTATGGCTACACCTTC. It is translated as CASTRPGTSYGYTF.

On this clone itself: Other DNA sequences of this sample code for an identical CDR3. This rearrangement joins TRBV29-1 to TRBJ2-7; tentative D call: TRBD2 (6 bases). Germline CDR1 SQVTM, CDR2 ANQGSEA. The ends were cut back, 6 bases at V and 1 base at J, with 13 bases in the middle. This CDR3 spans 13 amino acids. The CDR3 loop reads CSVELAGSYEQYF. DNA of the CDR3: TGCAGCGTGGAGCTTGCGGGATCCTACGAGCAGTACTTC.